The clone carrying this TCR beta chain was picked up a small number of times. CDR3 length: 12 amino acids. The germline V gene has CDR1 SGHNT and CDR2 YYREEE (reference sequence). The ends were cut back, 4 bases at V and 8 bases at J, with 12 bases in the middle. This sample stems from a study of T cell changes during pregnancy in multiple sclerosis. Clones were sequenced by immunoSEQ multiplex PCR, and TCRdb holds only the in-frame ones, with some missing. The table records around 44,000 clones, 90% to 95% of them present only once. This receptor was taken from a female donor with multiple sclerosis, enrolled in a pregnancy study. The chain combines TRBV5-4 with TRBJ1-1; D is unclear. Sample: CD8+ T cells from peripheral blood mononuclear cells, taken in the third trimester of pregnancy. The CDR3 DNA is TGTGCCAGCAGCGCCACCGGGATAGAAGCTTTCTTT. It specifies CASSATGIEAFF.